The present T cell receptor (beta chain) was sequenced within a study of response to subunit inactivated influenza vaccine. Regarding the study as a whole: The study's authors posited that every seasonal influenza vaccination enlists few new T cells.

The V gene's germline CDR1 is MNHEY and CDR2 SVGAGI. Unmatched junction bases numbered 9, after V lost 0 bases and J lost 9 bases. The CDR3 is 16 residues long. In TCRdb, the RT-PCR reads were re-called with MiXCR into one record per CDR3 protein. The data show fewer than 400,000 distinct CDR3 sequences, 20% to 25% seen once. With regard to this clonotype: Its matching antigen is unknown.

This material consisted of PBMCs from blood, taken 21 months after vaccination. The sequence came from a man between 50 and 75 years old who received an inactivated influenza vaccine. The chain uses TRBV6-5 and TRBJ2-2, with 8 nucleotides matching TRBD2. CDR3 in DNA: TGTGCCAGCAGTTACTCTCCGGGACTAGTTCCCAGGGAGCTGTTTTTT. It encodes CASSYSPGLVPRELFF.